The 26 T cell receptor beta chains in this list originate from one sample, sequenced in a study of patients and donors after allogeneic stem cell transplantation. TCRdb analysed the RT-PCR reads with MiXCR anew, one entry per CDR3 protein. Of about 230,000 distinct CDR3 sequences in the sample, roughly 14% are singletons; the top ten hold 9.5% to 13%. The sample taken for sequencing was blood, either unsorted or a sorted T cell fraction (not recorded which). The source of these receptors is a human donor who was either an allogeneic HSCT recipient or a stem cell or donor lymphocyte infusion donor (not recorded which). It is not recorded whose cells these are; they may come from a transplant donor.

Note on this clonotype: One end of the junction does not line up with germline, which may come from a read error. Here the CDR3 reads CSARSAEGGYSF. DNA of the CDR3: TGCAGTGCTAGAAGCGCAGAGGGTGGCTACAGCTTC. J is TRBJ1-2 and V is TRBV20-1; D unresolved. Germline V gives CDR1 DFQATT, CDR2 SNEGSKA (reference sequence). CDR3 size: 12 residues.

This clonotype was counted between two and nine times. V is TRBV7-9 and J is TRBJ2-7; D is ambiguous. V was cut by 4 bases and J by 7 bases, with 8 bases left in between. CDR1 is SEHNR, CDR2 FQNEAQ, per germline (reference sequence). The CDR3 has 11 residues. The CDR3 loop is CASSSFQEQYF. CDR3 bases: TGTGCCAGCAGCTCCTTTCAGGAGCAGTACTTC.

Ten or more counts support this clonotype. This chain joins TRBV29-1 and TRBJ2-5; D is unresolved. The V and J ends lost 6 bases and 4 bases respectively, with 12 bases between them. Per germline, CDR1 SQVTM and CDR2 ANQGSEA. There are 12 residues in the CDR3. DNA for the CDR3: TGCAGCGTCGGGCCCAACCGAGAGACCCAGTACTTC. This encodes CSVGPNRETQYF.

This clonotype has just a few counts. The V gene is TRBV7-8, the J gene TRBJ2-5, with 12 positions matching TRBD1. With V trimmed by 3 bases and J by 5 bases, 7 bases remained unmatched. Per germline, CDR1 SGHVS and CDR2 FQNEAQ. CDR3 length: 16 residues. For the CDR3, the DNA is TGTGCCAGCAGCTTTCCCGGGACAGGGGGCGCCGAGACCCAGTACTTC. Residues: CASSFPGTGGAETQYF. Full variable domain (remainder filled in from reference TRBV7-8 and TRBJ2-5): GAGVSQSPRYKVAKRGQDVALRCDPISGHVSLFWYQQALGQGPEFLTYFQNEAQLDKSGLPSDRFFAERPEGSVSTLKIQRTQQEDSAVYLCASSFPGTGGAETQYFGPGTRLLVL.

V is TRBV20-1 and J is TRBJ2-5; 8 bases map to TRBD1. Germline CDR1 and CDR2: DFQATT and SNEGSKA (reference sequence). V shed 4 bases, J shed 2 bases, and the junction held 6 bases outside the gene matches. The CDR3 runs 14 residues. CDR3 sequence reads: CSAKTGDLQETQYF. CDR3 DNA: TGCAGTGCTAAGACAGGGGACTTACAAGAGACCCAGTACTTC.

This clonotype was recorded a few times. The V gene is TRBV6-1, the J gene TRBJ2-7, with D hard to call. V lost 8 bases, J lost 2 bases, and 13 bases lay in between. Germline V gene data show CDR1 as MNHNS and CDR2 as SASEGT. The CDR3 totals 13 residues. CDR3 nucleotide sequence: TGTGCCAGCGGGCCGGCTCCGACCTACGAGCAGTACTTC. Translation: CASGPAPTYEQYF.

This clonotype was seen only a few times. J is TRBJ2-5 and V is TRBV7-2; maybe TRBD1 (6 bases). Looked up from germline, CDR1 is SGHTA and CDR2 is FQGNSA. Trimming removed 1 base at V and 4 bases at J, with 19 bases between. This CDR3 region has 17 residues. CDR3 bases: TGTGCCAGCAGCTTAGGACCTACAGGGCCGACAAGAGAGACCCAGTACTTC. It codes for CASSLGPTGPTRETQYF.

This clonotype was seen a handful of times. The chain employs TRBV6-1 and TRBJ2-7; either TRBD1 or TRBD2 may supply D (5 bases each). Germline V gives CDR1 MNHNS, CDR2 SASEGT. CDR3 length equals 13 residues. V lost 6 bases and J 7 bases, leaving 16 bases between the germline ends. The CDR3 region is CASRGQGPGEQYF. The CDR3 bases are TGTGCCAGCAGAGGGCAGGGACCGGGAGAGCAGTACTTC.

This clonotype was counted between two and nine times. The CDR3 spells CASRRRNPYEQYF. CDR3 in DNA: TGTGCCAGCAGGAGGAGGAACCCCTACGAGCAGTACTTC. The chain has TRBV12-3 or TRBV12-4 and TRBJ2-7; TRBD2 is a possible D gene (5 bases). The CDR3 runs 13 residues. Trimming shortened V by 6 bases and J by 2 bases, and 11 bases separated the two germline ends.

The V gene is TRBV20-1, the J gene TRBJ1-4; D is possibly TRBD1 (6 bases). Germline CDR1 reads DFQATT; CDR2 reads SNEGSKA (reference sequence). The length of the CDR3 is 15 residues. V dropped 1 base and J dropped 7 bases, with 16 bases sitting between them. CDR3 bases: TGCAGTGCTAGAGGAATCCGAGACAGGATTGAAAAACTGTTTTTT. Its protein product is CSARGIRDRIEKLFF.

This sequence joins TRBV10-3 and TRBJ2-3; D tentatively fits TRBD1 or TRBD2 (5 bases each). Per the germline V gene, CDR1 is ENHRY and CDR2 is SYGVKD. The length of the CDR3 is 15 residues. Trimming removed 6 bases at V and 2 bases at J, with 15 bases between. The CDR3 region has the DNA TGTGCCATCAGATGGGACGGGCCCACCACAGATACGCAGTATTTT. Residues: CAIRWDGPTTDTQYF.

The chain employs TRBV20-1 and TRBJ1-2, with TRBD1 matching over 9 bases. This CDR3 has 15 amino acids. Per the germline V gene, CDR1 is DFQATT and CDR2 is SNEGSKA (reference sequence). Trimming removed 6 bases from V and 4 bases from J; junction bases left unmatched: 12. Here the CDR3 DNA reads TGCAGTGCAGACCCTGGACAGGGGACCGGCTATGGCTACACCTTC. Protein sequence: CSADPGQGTGYGYTF.

Written as DNA, the CDR3 is TGTGCCAGCAGTTCGGACAGGGCGCTCTATGGCTACACCTTC. It translates to CASSSDRALYGYTF. The chain carries TRBV27 and TRBJ1-2; 8 nucleotides line up with TRBD1. With 4 bases clipped from V and 4 bases from J, the junction kept 5 bases outside the gene matches. The CDR3 extends over 14 amino acids. The germline CDR1 and CDR2 sequences are MNHEY and SMNVEV (reference sequence).

The rearrangement links TRBV20-1 to TRBJ2-5, with 9 bases matching TRBD1. The CDR3 spans 13 residues. After removal of 6 bases from V and 5 bases from J, the junction contained 7 bases not matched to a gene. Germline CDR1 is DFQATT and CDR2 is SNEGSKA (reference sequence). CDR3 nucleotide sequence: TGCAGTGCAGCGGGACAGGGAGGTGAGACCCAGTACTTC. It is translated as CSAAGQGGETQYF.

This clonotype was seen more than once but under ten times. The chain combines TRBV11-2 with TRBJ2-7; TRBD2 might be the D (6 bases). In germline, CDR1 is SGHAT, CDR2 FQNNGV. The CDR3 runs to 15 residues. Between the trimmed V and J ends, which lost 5 bases and 3 bases, there was a span of 17 bases. CDR3 residues: CASSRPGDRDYEQYF. DNA for the CDR3: TGTGCCAGCAGCCGCCCGGGGGACCGCGACTACGAGCAGTACTTC.

This chain links TRBV23-1 with TRBJ2-7, with a tentative D call TRBD2 (7 bases). TRBV23-1 belongs to the ORF category, with a function that is uncertain. Trimming shortened V by 4 bases and J by 2 bases, and 18 bases separated the two germline ends. The CDR3 is 16 residues long. The CDR3 nucleotides are TGCGCCAGCAGTCCCCCGTCGCAGGGGAGGGCCTACGAGCAGTACTTC. It is translated as CASSPPSQGRAYEQYF.

This clonotype was detected ten times or more. This chain links TRBV25-1 with TRBJ2-5; 8 nucleotides agree with TRBD1. The trim removed 8 bases at V and 5 bases at J, leaving 4 bases unmatched. The germline CDR1 and CDR2 sequences are MGHDK and SYGVNS. There are 12 residues in the CDR3. The DNA of the CDR3 is TGTGCCAGCCGCAGGGGGCGGGAGACCCAGTACTTC. Protein: CASRRGRETQYF.

This clonotype was observed a handful of times. This chain connects TRBV7-9 to TRBJ2-2; 10 nucleotides agree with TRBD1. V lost 7 bases to trimming and J lost 4 bases; unmatched junction nucleotides: 6. The CDR3 extends over 15 amino acids. Germline values: CDR1 SEHNR, CDR2 FQNEAQ (reference sequence). CDR3 bases: TGTGCCAGCAAAAGGGACAGGGGTATCACCGGGGAGCTGTTTTTT. Its translation is CASKRDRGITGELFF.

This clonotype was picked up a small number of times. The chain couples TRBV7-2 to TRBJ2-4; 9 bases align to TRBD1. With 0 bases clipped from V and 0 bases from J, the junction kept 6 bases outside the gene matches. This CDR3 comprises 18 residues. Germline loops: CDR1 SGHTA, CDR2 FQGNSA. CDR3 DNA: TGTGCCAGCAGCTTAGCCCCCACAGGGGGCGAAGCCAAAAACATTCAGTACTTC. Its translation is CASSLAPTGGEAKNIQYF. Full variable domain (rest looked up from reference TRBV7-2 and TRBJ2-4): GAGVSQSPSNKVTEKGKDVELRCDPISGHTALYWYRQSLGQGLEFLIYFQGNSAPDKSGLPSDRFSAERTGGSVSTLTIQRTQQEDSAVYLCASSLAPTGGEAKNIQYFGAGTRLSVL.

This clonotype was seen repeatedly, ten times or more. The rearrangement joins TRBV5-1 to TRBJ2-3; 10 bases fit TRBD2. There are 19 residues in the CDR3. The germline V gene has CDR1 SGHRS and CDR2 YFSETQ. V dropped 3 bases and J dropped 2; count of bases not matched to a gene: 15. CDR3 DNA sequence: TGCGCCAGCAGCTCTTCACCGAATCTAGCGGGGGCCGCCACAGATACGCAGTATTTT. Residues: CASSSSPNLAGAATDTQYF.

The genes are TRBV3-1 and TRBJ1-1; a weak D match, TRBD1 (6 bases). The CDR3 runs 13 residues. Germline-derived CDR1 and CDR2 are LGHDT and YNNKEL (reference sequence). Trimming took off 5 bases at V and 7 bases at J, with 14 bases between the two ends. CDR3 in amino acids: CASSTRTGFEAFF. The CDR3, as DNA: TGTGCCAGCAGCACCCGAACAGGGTTTGAAGCTTTCTTT.

The chain is built from TRBV20-1 and TRBJ2-1; 8 bases map to TRBD2. CDR1 is DFQATT and CDR2 is SNEGSKA in the germline V gene (reference sequence). Germline trimming cut 1 base from V and 15 bases from J; bases unmatched to any gene: 5. This CDR3 spans 11 amino acids. For the CDR3, the DNA is TGCAGTGCTAGAGGAGCGGGAGATCGGTTCTTC. Amino acid sequence: CSARGAGDRFF.

In the case of this clonotype: Compared with germline, one end of the junction differs, possibly owing to a read error. The chain is built from TRBV29-1 and TRBJ2-5, with TRBD2 matching 8 bases. Germline loops: CDR1 SQVTM, CDR2 ANQGSEA. The CDR3 is made up of 14 amino acids. The CDR3 coding sequence is TGCAGCGGTGAAGATAGCGGGATTATGAGTCCCCAGTACTTC. It is translated as CSGEDSGIMSPQYF.

The chain carries TRBV27 and TRBJ1-2; D is perhaps TRBD1 (5 bases). This CDR3 is built from 14 residues. Germline lookup yields CDR1 MNHEY and CDR2 SMNVEV (reference sequence). Deletions cut 5 bases from V and 6 bases from J, with 16 bases between. CDR3 DNA sequence: TGTGCCAGCAGTCCCCGGGGGGGAAAGAATGGCTACACCTTC. Protein product: CASSPRGGKNGYTF.

At least ten counts were recorded for this clonotype. The CDR3 sequence is CATEGGANVLTF. CDR3 in DNA: TGTGCCACCGAAGGTGGGGCCAACGTCCTGACTTTC. The V gene is TRBV19, the J gene TRBJ2-6; no clear D gene. V lost 10 bases to trimming and J lost 3 bases, with 7 bases between them. Germline loops: CDR1 LNHDA, CDR2 SQIVND (reference sequence). This CDR3 contains 12 residues.

This chain uses TRBV9 with TRBJ1-1; TRBD1 agrees at 7 bases. Trimming at V came to 5 bases and at J to 0 bases, leaving 16 bases not matched to a gene. This CDR3 contains 18 residues. Germline lookup yields CDR1 SGDLS and CDR2 YYNGEE. The chain's CDR3 is CASSLYPGQHIMNTEAFF. CDR3 bases: TGTGCCAGCAGTCTCTATCCGGGACAGCATATTATGAACACTGAAGCTTTCTTT.